This T cell receptor beta chain was profiled in a study of blood T cells in healthy people across ages. Study results and limitations: CMV infection status of these donors was not known.

Together with a sample-barcoded 5' primer, a J-beta primer mix was included in a second PCR lasting about 7 to 11 cycles. TCRdb itself ran the 5' RACE reads through MiXCR, one entry per CDR3 protein. The sample holds 450,000 to 700,000 distinct CDR3 sequences, 27% seen once. This clonotype was detected only a few times. Its antigen is unidentified. Compared with germline, one end of the junction differs, possibly owing to a read error. This CDR3 contains 13 residues. Sample: blood. The sequence was collected from a woman in her 70s in good health. The chain couples TRBV12-3 or TRBV12-4 to TRBJ2-2; D might be TRBD2 (5 bases). The DNA for the CDR3 is TGTGCCCGCAGTTTAGCGAGGACCGGGGAGCTGTTTTTT. Its translation: CARSLARTGELFF.